This record covers a single T cell receptor beta chain. The data were obtained in a study of T cell changes during pregnancy in multiple sclerosis. J was trimmed by 2 bases and V by 3 bases; bases with no gene match: 6. CDR1 and CDR2 from the germline V gene are LNHDA and SQIVND (reference sequence). The CDR3 is 17 residues long. The table came from immunoSEQ multiplex PCR; TCRdb's copy has only in-frame clones and leaves some out. The sample carries 38,000 or so clones, 93% recorded once. The chain links TRBV19 to TRBJ2-1; 11 nucleotides match TRBD1. Sequencing was performed on CD4+ T cells from peripheral blood mononuclear cells, taken in the first trimester of pregnancy. The clonotype was recovered from a female donor with multiple sclerosis, enrolled in a pregnancy study. The CDR3 coding sequence is TGTGCCAGTAGTATCCGCGGGACAGGGGGAACCTACAATGAGCAGTTCTTC. It codes for CASSIRGTGGTYNEQFF.